This T cell receptor beta chain was recorded in a study of blood T cell repertoires in COVID-19. Study-level information: From the United States, Italy and Spain came samples of acute and convalescent COVID-19. PBMCs, B-cell-depleted T cells, or T cells were the source of the cDNA or gDNA that made up the material.

The CDR3 has 15 residues. Losses at the gene ends were 5 bases for V and 7 bases for J; bases not matched to a gene: 9. CDR1 is MNHEY and CDR2 is SMNVEV in the germline V gene (reference sequence). Original processing methods: Estimation of nucleated cell counts relied on the amplification of reference gene primers. Here immunoSEQ multiplex PCR was the method, and the copy in TCRdb shows in-frame clones only, minus some. V and J calls and clone size are given by that table; D and trimming were obtained from the DNA. The table shows roughly 73,000 clones, with 78% occurring only once. What was sequenced was peripheral blood. This chain uses TRBV27 with TRBJ1-4, with TRBD1 identical over 8 bases. This clonotype originated in a human donor in a cohort sampled during active COVID-19. CDR3 sequence (DNA): TGTGCCAGCAGTAAATACAGGGGGGGGGTTGAAAAACTGTTTTTT. This gives the protein CASSKYRGGVEKLFF.